Listed below are T cell receptor beta chains from one sample, sequenced in a study of identical twins. MiXCR, applied by TCRdb to the 5' RACE reads, yields one record per CDR3 protein. Seen here are under 300,000 distinct CDR3 sequences, 9.5% to 15% observed once, and the top ten hold 3.5% to 5%. This sample also appeared in a second study, on yellow fever vaccine responses in identical twins.

Sequencing input: memory (CD45RO+) T cells sorted from blood. Receptors were obtained from a woman between 18 and 29 years old in good health. The CDR3 runs from the conserved cysteine through the conserved F or W. Each record gives: CDR3 protein, CDR3 DNA, clone size, V gene, J gene, D gene. The D gene is left open where the match is weak. Some rows have no size entry. The others give once, few or many, or a class for an expanded clone.

cdr3_aa: CATSDPTPSGGETYEQYF
cdr3_nt: TGTGCCACCAGTGACCCCACCCCATCAGGGGGAGAAACCTACGAGCAGTACTTC
clone_size: NA
v_call: TRBV24-1
j_call: TRBJ2-7
d_call: TRBD1

cdr3_aa: CASSQLAGAYNEQFF
cdr3_nt: TGTGCCAGCAGCCAACTAGCGGGAGCCTACAATGAGCAGTTCTTC
clone_size: NA
v_call: TRBV7-2
j_call: TRBJ2-1
d_call: TRBD2

cdr3_aa: CASSLDWGSTGELFF
cdr3_nt: TGTGCCAGCAGCTTAGATTGGGGATCAACCGGGGAGCTGTTTTTT
clone_size: NA
v_call: TRBV7-2
j_call: TRBJ2-2
d_call: NA

cdr3_aa: CSATEYYEQYF
cdr3_nt: TGCAGTGCTACAGAGTACTACGAGCAGTACTTC
clone_size: NA
v_call: TRBV20-1
j_call: TRBJ2-7
d_call: NA

cdr3_aa: CSAERTSNIGELFF
cdr3_nt: TGCAGTGCTGAAAGGACTAGCAATATCGGGGAGCTGTTTTTT
clone_size: NA
v_call: TRBV20-1
j_call: TRBJ2-2
d_call: TRBD2

cdr3_aa: CASSPVGGRTDTQYF
cdr3_nt: TGTGCCAGCAGCCCTGTCGGCGGGAGAACAGATACGCAGTATTTT
clone_size: few
v_call: TRBV7-8
j_call: TRBJ2-3
d_call: TRBD2

cdr3_aa: CASTTVGKFANTGELFF
cdr3_nt: TGTGCCAGCACTACGGTCGGAAAGTTCGCGAACACCGGGGAGCTGTTTTTT
clone_size: few
v_call: TRBV6-1
j_call: TRBJ2-2
d_call: NA

cdr3_aa: CASSFSIQETQYF
cdr3_nt: TGTGCCAGCAGTTTCTCCATCCAAGAGACCCAGTACTTC
clone_size: few
v_call: TRBV27
j_call: TRBJ2-5
d_call: NA

cdr3_aa: CSVPLGETQYF
cdr3_nt: TGCAGCGTGCCCCTAGGGGAGACCCAGTACTTC
clone_size: NA
v_call: TRBV29-1
j_call: TRBJ2-5
d_call: NA

cdr3_aa: CASSRSDFVSYEQYF
cdr3_nt: TGTGCCAGCAGCCGCTCGGACTTCGTTTCCTACGAGCAGTACTTC
clone_size: NA
v_call: TRBV9
j_call: TRBJ2-7
d_call: NA

cdr3_aa: CASSLLLSSYNEQFF
cdr3_nt: TGTGCCAGCAGCTTACTGTTAAGCTCCTACAATGAGCAGTTCTTC
clone_size: few
v_call: TRBV3-1
j_call: TRBJ2-1
d_call: NA

cdr3_aa: CASSTTGYGYTF
cdr3_nt: TGTGCCAGCAGCACCACGGGCTATGGCTACACCTTC
clone_size: NA
v_call: TRBV12-3/TRBV12-4
j_call: TRBJ1-2
d_call: NA

cdr3_aa: CASSVGGGAGEQYF
cdr3_nt: TGCGCCAGCAGTGTTGGGGGAGGGGCGGGCGAGCAGTACTTC
clone_size: few
v_call: TRBV10-2
j_call: TRBJ2-7
d_call: TRBD2

cdr3_aa: CASSPLTENTEAFF
cdr3_nt: TGTGCCAGCAGCCCCTTGACTGAGAACACTGAAGCTTTCTTT
clone_size: few
v_call: TRBV7-9
j_call: TRBJ1-1
d_call: NA

cdr3_aa: CASSLEGRAADTQYF
cdr3_nt: TGTGCCAGCAGCTTAGAAGGGAGGGCCGCAGATACGCAGTATTTT
clone_size: NA
v_call: TRBV7-2
j_call: TRBJ2-3
d_call: TRBD2

cdr3_aa: CASTESGGNEQFF
cdr3_nt: TGTGCCAGCACCGAATCTGGGGGCAATGAGCAGTTCTTC
clone_size: NA
v_call: TRBV2
j_call: TRBJ2-1
d_call: NA

cdr3_aa: CASSLGDLDGNVLTF
cdr3_nt: TGTGCCAGCAGCTTAGGGGATTTGGACGGGAACGTCCTGACTTTC
clone_size: many
v_call: TRBV7-8
j_call: TRBJ2-6
d_call: NA

cdr3_aa: CASSPFPGVSSYEQYF
cdr3_nt: TGTGCCAGCAGCCCCTTTCCGGGAGTGAGCTCCTACGAGCAGTACTTC
clone_size: NA
v_call: TRBV7-2
j_call: TRBJ2-7
d_call: NA